These T cell receptor beta chains were read from a single sample in a study of T cells in Graves' hyperthyroidism and ophthalmopathy. TCRdb re-called the multiplex PCR reads with MiXCR, one entry per CDR3 protein. The data hold nearly 750,000 distinct CDR3 sequences, with around 40% observed a single time. Material: blood. These receptors originate from a woman in her thirties or forties with Graves' hyperthyroidism. Each CDR3 is given with its conserved first and last residue. The order of the fields is D gene, clone size, J gene, V gene, CDR3 protein, CDR3 DNA. D genes are given only for firm matches. The size field is filled for only some rows; it gives once, few, many or a size class.

. many TRBJ2-7 TRBV7-9 CASSEQGLSYEQYF TGTGCCAGCAGCGAACAGGGACTTTCCTACGAGCAGTACTTC
TRBD1 . TRBJ1-2 TRBV29-1 CSYGQGGSGYGYTF TGCAGCTATGGACAGGGAGGTAGCGGATATGGCTACACCTTC
TRBD2 many TRBJ2-5 TRBV7-3 CASSSQERGTQYF TGTGCCAGCAGCTCACAGGAGCGGGGGACCCAGTACTTC
. . TRBJ2-7 TRBV7-9 CASSLGGSHEQYF TGTGCCAGCAGCTTAGGGGGGTCTCACGAGCAGTACTTC
. many TRBJ1-6 TRBV25-1 CASSRETNSPLHF TGTGCCAGCAGTAGGGAGACGAATTCACCCCTCCACTTT
TRBD1 many TRBJ1-1 TRBV14 CASSRRGPMNTEAFF TGTGCCAGCAGCCGCAGGGGGCCTATGAACACTGAAGCTTTCTTT
TRBD1 . TRBJ1-6 TRBV9 CASSQAGQGASPLHF TGTGCCAGCAGCCAAGCAGGACAGGGGGCATCACCCCTCCACTTT
TRBD2 . TRBJ2-7 TRBV7-6 CASGEGLAAPPFYEQYF TGTGCCAGCGGAGAGGGACTAGCGGCCCCCCCGTTCTACGAGCAGTACTTC
TRBD1 many TRBJ2-7 TRBV14 CASSQSDRGRYEQYF TGTGCCAGCAGCCAATCCGACAGGGGTAGATACGAGCAGTACTTC
. many TRBJ2-5 TRBV2 CASSENNQETQYF TGTGCCAGCAGTGAAAACAACCAAGAGACCCAGTACTTC
. . TRBJ2-5 TRBV4-1 CASSQDFAGSETQYF TGCGCCAGCAGCCAAGATTTTGCGGGGTCAGAGACCCAGTACTTC
. . TRBJ1-1 TRBV29-1 CSLDQQTEAFF TGCAGTTTAGACCAGCAGACTGAAGCTTTCTTT
. few TRBJ2-5 TRBV3-1 CASSQETGTQYF TGTGCCAGCAGCCAAGAGACAGGAACCCAGTACTTC
TRBD1 few TRBJ2-2 TRBV20-1 CSAPGQGSYTGELFF TGCAGTGCTCCTGGACAGGGATCATACACCGGGGAGCTGTTTTTT
. many TRBJ1-6 TRBV3-1 CASKAFDSPLHF TGTGCCAGCAAGGCCTTCGATTCACCCCTCCACTTT
. . TRBJ1-3 TRBV25-1 CASINRRTSGNTIYF TGTGCTAGCATTAACAGGCGCACCTCTGGAAACACCATATATTTT
. . TRBJ1-1 TRBV7-9 CASSTTGHEAFF TGTGCCAGCAGCACAACAGGACATGAAGCTTTCTTT
. . TRBJ1-2 TRBV19 CASGPDGGRGGYTF TGTGCCAGTGGTCCTGACGGGGGCAGAGGTGGCTACACCTTC
. few TRBJ1-5 TRBV20-1 CSARVWGEAQHF TGCAGTGCTAGAGTCTGGGGCGAGGCCCAGCATTTT
. many TRBJ2-7 TRBV7-9 CASSVWTDREQYF TGTGCCAGCAGCGTATGGACAGACCGCGAGCAGTACTTC
. few TRBJ1-1 TRBV6-5 CASSYVGTTEAFF TGTGCCAGCAGTTATGTGGGGACCACTGAAGCTTTCTTT
TRBD2 . TRBJ2-5 TRBV7-6 CASSLRGGGTMGQETQYF TGTGCCAGCAGCTTACGGGGGGGAGGGACGATGGGACAAGAGACCCAGTACTTC
TRBD1 many TRBJ2-7 TRBV11-2 CASSLDRGVGQGRYEQYF TGTGCCAGCAGCTTAGATAGGGGAGTGGGACAGGGACGCTACGAGCAGTACTTC
TRBD1 . TRBJ2-7 TRBV12-3/TRBV12-4 CASRPPTGTGISYEQYF TGTGCCAGCAGACCCCCCACCGGGACAGGGATCTCCTACGAGCAGTACTTC
TRBD1 . TRBJ1-1 TRBV11-1 CASSRQGLPNTEAFF TGTGCCAGCAGCCGACAGGGGCTACCTAACACTGAAGCTTTCTTT
. . TRBJ2-7 TRBV7-9 CASSEGYSLVPYEQYF TGTGCCAGCAGCGAAGGCTATTCACTCGTGCCCTACGAGCAGTACTTC
TRBD2 many TRBJ2-5 TRBV7-2 CASSPLGLAGETQYF TGTGCCAGCAGCCCACTAGGACTAGCGGGGGAGACCCAGTACTTC
TRBD1 few TRBJ1-2 TRBV6-5 CASSYSEDRGHYGYTF TGTGCCAGCAGTTACTCGGAGGACAGGGGGCACTATGGCTACACCTTC
. . TRBJ1-1 TRBV29-1 CSVVGELNTEAFF TGCAGCGTTGTAGGGGAGTTGAACACTGAAGCTTTCTTT
TRBD2 . TRBJ2-7 TRBV13 CASSLTSGSIHEQYF TGTGCCAGCAGCCTGACTAGCGGGAGTATCCACGAGCAGTACTTC
TRBD2 many TRBJ2-5 TRBV2 CASSAGLEETQYF TGTGCCAGCAGTGCGGGACTAGAAGAGACCCAGTACTTC
. few TRBJ1-1 TRBV29-1 CSASGGAAEAFF TGCAGCGCCTCGGGGGGGGCCGCTGAAGCTTTCTTT
TRBD1 . TRBJ1-6 TRBV5-6 CASSLLTGGLSPLHF TGTGCCAGCAGCTTGTTGACAGGGGGCTTATCACCCCTCCACTTT
TRBD1 once TRBJ2-7 TRBV10-3 CAIGWGQDGYEQYF TGTGCCATCGGGTGGGGACAGGACGGGTACGAGCAGTACTTC
. . TRBJ1-1 TRBV2 CASSARGPLNEAFF TGTGCCAGCAGTGCTAGGGGACCGTTGAATGAAGCTTTCTTT
. many TRBJ1-1 TRBV12-3/TRBV12-4 CASSLSAESAFF TGTGCCAGCAGTTTATCGGCAGAGAGTGCTTTCTTT
. many TRBJ1-6 TRBV7-9 CASSGQNNSPLHF TGTGCCAGCAGTGGACAGAATAATTCACCCCTCCACTTT
. . TRBJ2-7 TRBV12-3/TRBV12-4 CASSFSGYRAYEQYF TGTGCCAGCAGTTTTTCGGGGTACAGAGCCTACGAGCAGTACTTC
TRBD2 once TRBJ2-5 TRBV7-8 CASSQVIERGEETQYF TGTGCCAGCAGCCAAGTCATAGAGCGGGGGGAAGAGACCCAGTACTTC
. . TRBJ1-6 TRBV2 CASRDQGNSPLHF TGTGCCAGCAGAGATCAGGGGAATTCACCCCTCCACTTT
. few TRBJ2-7 TRBV4-3 CASSQGAGRAYYEQYF TGCGCCAGCAGCCAAGGCGCAGGACGGGCTTACTACGAGCAGTACTTC
. many TRBJ1-1 TRBV7-9 CASRLRGMGDTEAFF TGTGCCAGCAGGTTAAGGGGGATGGGGGACACTGAAGCTTTCTTT
. . TRBJ1-2 TRBV19 CASCRDTGNYGYTF TGTGCCAGTTGCCGGGACACGGGAAACTATGGCTACACCTTC
. many TRBJ1-1 TRBV14 CASSQGDNYMNTEAFF TGTGCCAGCAGCCAAGGAGACAACTATATGAACACTGAAGCTTTCTTT
. . TRBJ2-5 TRBV15 CATSREVVETQYF TGTGCCACCAGCAGAGAGGTTGTAGAGACCCAGTACTTC